A selection of T cell receptor beta chains follows, all from one sample in a study of T cell responses to AZD1222 COVID-19 vaccine. Produced via immunoSEQ multiplex PCR; TCRdb's table is partial and in-frame only. The sample consists of fewer than 120,000 clones, 94% of them appearing once. Source: peripheral blood, taken 28 days after the second AZD1222 dose. These receptors came from an adult who received the AZD1222 COVID-19 vaccine. CDR3s include the opening cysteine and the closing phenylalanine or tryptophan. Fields, in order: J gene, clone size, V gene, CDR3 length, D gene, CDR3 protein, CDR3 DNA. A D gene is named only where the DNA matches it firmly. The size entry is marked missing in some rows and otherwise reads once, few, many or a size class.

TRBJ2-1,once,TRBV10-3,14,TRBD2,CAISEVSGRDEQFF,TGTGCCATCAGTGAGGTTAGCGGGAGAGATGAGCAGTTCTTC
TRBJ2-2,.,TRBV3-1/TRBV3-2,15,.,CASSQAAGATGELFF,TGTGCCAGCAGCCAAGCGGCCGGAGCCACCGGGGAGCTGTTTTTT
TRBJ1-5,once,TRBV27,14,.,CASSLHPMRQPQHF,TGTGCCAGCAGTTTACACCCAATGAGGCAGCCCCAGCATTTT
TRBJ1-4,once,TRBV9,14,TRBD1,CASSGGTVREKLFF,TGTGCCAGCAGCGGAGGGACAGTGCGGGAAAAACTGTTTTTT
TRBJ2-1,.,TRBV5-4,15,TRBD2,CASSVTSGGPNEQFF,TGTGCCAGCAGCGTGACTAGCGGGGGGCCCAATGAGCAGTTCTTC
TRBJ1-2,.,TRBV28,14,.,CASTPNSQIYGYTF,TGTGCCAGCACACCAAACAGCCAGATCTATGGCTACACCTTC
TRBJ1-2,.,TRBV2,14,.,CASSDWAPNYGYTF,TGTGCCAGCAGTGACTGGGCACCTAACTATGGCTACACCTTC
TRBJ2-3,once,TRBV2,14,.,CASTKERNTDTQYF,TGTGCCAGCACCAAGGAACGGAACACAGATACGCAGTATTTT
TRBJ2-6,.,TRBV18,18,.,CASSPRWTVRSGANVLTF,TGTGCCAGCTCACCAAGATGGACAGTCCGCTCTGGGGCCAACGTCCTGACTTTC
TRBJ2-5,once,TRBV2,12,.,CATSNFKETQYF,TGTGCCACCTCAAACTTTAAAGAGACCCAGTACTTC
TRBJ1-6,.,TRBV6-5,14,.,CASSYGEDNSPLHF,TGTGCCAGCAGTTACGGTGAGGATAATTCACCCCTCCACTTT
TRBJ1-1,once,TRBV20-1,13,TRBD1,CSASTGGSTEAFF,TGCAGTGCTAGTACAGGGGGCTCGACTGAAGCTTTCTTT
TRBJ2-3,.,TRBV29-1,14,TRBD1,CSVQRGPGTDTQYF,TGCAGCGTTCAAAGGGGGCCAGGCACAGATACGCAGTATTTT
TRBJ1-2,.,TRBV27,15,TRBD1,CASSSRQGSSYGYTF,TGTGCCAGCAGTTCACGACAGGGTTCTTCCTATGGCTACACCTTC
TRBJ1-2,once,TRBV6-4,14,.,CASSQSTGIYGYTF,TGTGCCAGCAGTCAATCTACAGGGATCTATGGCTACACCTTC
TRBJ2-5,.,TRBV15,13,.,CATSRDRRETQYF,TGTGCCACCAGCAGAGATAGGCGCGAGACCCAGTACTTC
TRBJ2-5,once,TRBV19,12,TRBD2,CATSWGGETQYF,TGTGCCACCTCTTGGGGGGGAGAGACCCAGTACTTC
TRBJ1-1,.,TRBV10-1,15,TRBD1,CASSNPGQGGTEAFF,TGCGCCAGCAGTAATCCGGGACAGGGGGGCACTGAAGCTTTCTTT
TRBJ1-5,.,TRBV7-2,15,.,CASSSVAVSNQPQHF,TGTGCCAGCAGCTCCGTGGCGGTTAGCAATCAGCCCCAGCATTTT
TRBJ1-2,.,TRBV19,14,.,CASRLEGENYGYTF,TGTGCCAGTAGATTAGAAGGGGAGAACTATGGCTACACCTTC
TRBJ2-3,.,TRBV11-3,15,.,CASSLDGHGTDTQYF,TGTGCCAGCAGCTTGGATGGCCACGGCACAGATACGCAGTATTTT
TRBJ1-5,.,TRBV19,14,.,CASRETFANQPQHF,TGTGCCAGCCGGGAAACCTTTGCCAATCAGCCCCAGCATTTT
TRBJ2-6,.,TRBV11-2,18,TRBD1,CASSARMTGRTGANVLTF,TGTGCCAGCAGCGCAAGAATGACAGGGAGAACTGGGGCCAACGTCCTGACTTTC
TRBJ1-1,.,TRBV12-5,16,TRBD1,CASGLRDRGRNTEAFF,TGTGCTAGTGGTTTGAGGGACAGGGGTCGGAACACTGAAGCTTTCTTT
TRBJ2-5,.,TRBV7-7,13,TRBD2,CASSWGGQETQYF,TGTGCCAGCAGCTGGGGGGGCCAAGAGACCCAGTACTTC
TRBJ1-1,.,TRBV3-1/TRBV3-2,17,TRBD1,CASSQGGGEGGPPWAFF,TGTGCCAGCAGCCAAGGAGGGGGAGAAGGGGGCCCACCCTGGGCTTTCTTT
TRBJ1-2,.,TRBV14,14,TRBD1,CASSYTRTGRGYTF,TGTGCCAGCAGCTACACACGGACAGGGAGAGGCTACACCTTC
TRBJ1-3,.,TRBV19,15,.,CASSPELSSGNTIYF,TGTGCCAGTAGTCCCGAGCTCAGCTCTGGAAACACCATATATTTT
TRBJ2-5,once,TRBV10-3,12,.,CAISESVSTQYF,TGTGCCATCAGTGAGTCTGTCTCCACCCAGTACTTC
TRBJ1-1,few,TRBV2,13,.,CASSGEGGTEAFF,TGTGCCAGCAGTGGCGAAGGGGGCACTGAAGCTTTCTTT
TRBJ1-1,.,TRBV5-6,17,.,CASSSGDGRGIDTEAFF,TGTGCCAGCAGCTCGGGTGATGGGAGGGGAATCGACACTGAAGCTTTCTTT
TRBJ1-4,.,TRBV5-6,14,TRBD1,CASSLSGQGEKLFF,TGTGCCAGCAGCTTGTCAGGACAGGGAGAAAAACTGTTTTTT
TRBJ1-2,.,TRBV19,15,TRBD1,CASSTRNRGGKGYTF,TGTGCCAGTAGTACCCGGAACAGGGGGGGAAAAGGCTACACCTTC
TRBJ2-1,.,TRBV5-1,16,TRBD1,CASAQSAGTGVNEQFF,TGCGCCAGCGCACAATCGGCGGGGACAGGGGTTAATGAGCAGTTCTTC
TRBJ2-7,.,TRBV7-9,14,TRBD1,CASSQGQAPYEQYF,TGTGCCAGCAGCCAGGGACAGGCACCCTACGAGCAGTACTTC
TRBJ1-2,.,TRBV28,15,TRBD1,CASRSGTGGWNGYTF,TGTGCCAGCAGGTCCGGGACAGGGGGTTGGAATGGCTACACCTTC
TRBJ2-7,.,TRBV19,12,.,CASSIGLEEQYF,TGTGCCAGTAGTATAGGCCTAGAAGAGCAGTACTTC
TRBJ2-7,.,TRBV4-2,19,.,CASSKFKVFTRGGGYEQYF,TGTGCCAGCAGTAAATTTAAGGTCTTTACTAGGGGCGGCGGGTACGAGCAGTACTTC
TRBJ1-1,.,TRBV7-9,14,.,CASSPRTLNTEAFF,TGTGCCAGCAGCCCCCGGACCCTGAACACTGAAGCTTTCTTT
TRBJ2-5,once,TRBV10-3,13,.,CAIMRELGETQYF,TGTGCCATCATGCGGGAATTAGGGGAGACCCAGTACTTC
TRBJ2-2,.,TRBV18,14,TRBD2,CASRGGAHTGELFF,TGTGCCAGCCGGGGGGGCGCCCACACCGGGGAGCTGTTTTTT
TRBJ2-7,.,TRBV6-2/TRBV6-3,16,.,CASSPKTHRISYEQYF,TGTGCCAGCAGCCCCAAGACACATCGAATCTCCTACGAGCAGTACTTC
TRBJ1-2,once,TRBV5-1,14,.,CASSFAGSEYGYTF,TGCGCCAGCAGCTTCGCAGGGAGCGAATATGGCTACACCTTC
TRBJ2-7,.,TRBV10-2,14,.,CASSTRGRGDEQYF,TGCGCCAGCAGCACCCGGGGGCGGGGCGACGAGCAGTACTTC
TRBJ2-3,once,TRBV18,18,.,CASSPYPAVAANTDTQYF,TGTGCCAGCTCACCCTACCCCGCAGTAGCGGCCAACACAGATACGCAGTATTTT
TRBJ1-3,.,TRBV6-5,13,.,CASNPSSGNTIYF,TGTGCCAGCAACCCTAGCTCTGGAAACACCATATATTTT
TRBJ2-5,.,TRBV18,13,.,CASSLTVQETQYF,TGTGCCAGCTCACTGACAGTACAAGAGACCCAGTACTTC
TRBJ2-5,.,TRBV29-1,15,.,CSVEDTGDWMETQYF,TGCAGCGTTGAAGACACAGGCGACTGGATGGAGACCCAGTACTTC
TRBJ1-5,.,TRBV6-5,14,.,CASDHRTGNQPQHF,TGTGCCAGCGACCACCGGACAGGCAATCAGCCCCAGCATTTT